The 30 T cell receptor beta chains presented below share a single source sample, sequenced in a study of CD8+CD57+ T cells in acquired aplastic anemia. Researchers used genomic DNA as the template to profile TCR beta VDJ and CDR3. TCRdb re-analysed the reads in MiXCR, keeping a single row per CDR3 protein. Of 200,000 to 300,000 distinct CDR3 sequences listed, about 80% are singletons. By flow cytometry, patients selected for sequencing had shown an expansion of CD8+CD57+ cells. The specimen was sorted CD4+, CD8+, or CD8+CD57+ T cells (not recorded which) from PBMCs. The source of these receptors is a human donor with aplastic anemia.

About this clonotype itself: At one end the junction does not follow the germline gene, possibly because of a read error. The rearrangement uses TRBV2 and TRBJ2-3; D gene unclear. Gene TRBJ1-5 matches the end of the DNA better, so the J call may be wrong. Germline V gives CDR1 SNHLY, CDR2 FYNNEI. The CDR3 is 14 residues long. CDR3 DNA: TGTGCCAGCAGCGAAGCGGGTAGTACCGATACGCAGCATTTT. Its protein is CASSEAGSTDTQHF.

Concerning this clonotype itself: In this CDR3 the conserved last residue, phenylalanine or tryptophan, is missing, so a read error is likely. Because the CDR3's place on the DNA is in doubt, the DNA is left out and the CDR3 is given as listed by TCRdb. The chain couples TRBV7-9 to TRBJ1-5. Including both end residues, the CDR3 is 13 amino acids long. Germline V gene lookup returns CDR1 SEHNR and CDR2 FQNEAQ (reference sequence). CDR3 sequence reads: CASSLKRSGGTTM.

The J gene is TRBJ2-1, the V gene TRBV7-3; 7 nucleotides agree with TRBD1. J lost 10 bases, V lost 4 bases, and 13 bases had no gene match. The CDR3 loop spans 15 amino acids. Looked up from germline, CDR1 is SGHTA and CDR2 is FQGTGA. Here the CDR3 reads CASSYRDSGHNEQFF. DNA for the CDR3: TGTGCCAGCAGCTACCGGGACAGTGGGCATAACGAGCAGTTCTTC.

In the case of this clonotype: It is likely a read error, because the conserved phenylalanine at the end of the CDR3 is missing. The limits of the CDR3 on the DNA are not certain, so only TCRdb's listed CDR3 is given. The chain joins TRBV7-9 to TRBJ1-1; the table's D gene call, TRBD1, was not cross checked with the DNA. CDR1 and CDR2 (germline): SEHNR, FQNEAQ (reference sequence). The CDR3 is made up of 13 amino acids, end residues included. The CDR3 loop is CASSVSGGGADEQ.

This chain joins TRBV10-2 and TRBJ1-1; D not certain. CDR3 length equals 11 residues. V lost 7 bases to trimming and J lost 4 bases, with 7 bases between them. Germline CDR1 reads WSHSY; CDR2 reads SAAADI. CDR3 bases: TGCGCCAGCACGTCAGTCACTGAAGCTTTCTTT. Amino acid sequence: CASTSVTEAFF.

The rearrangement links TRBV7-2 to TRBJ2-3, with D perhaps matching TRBD2 (6 bases). The germline V gene encodes CDR1 SGHTA and CDR2 FQGNSA. The germline V and J ends were trimmed by 0 bases and 15 bases, with 19 bases remaining between them. This CDR3 is 14 amino acids long. The CDR3 bases are TGTGCCAGCAGCTTAGCGGGAGGTCCCCCCCCCCACTATTTT. Residues: CASSLAGGPPPHYF.

Of note for this clonotype: The conserved phenylalanine or tryptophan is not found at the CDR3 terminus, so this likely reflects a read error. No DNA is shown, since the ends of the CDR3 on it are uncertain; the CDR3 is the one TCRdb lists. This chain joins TRBV7-9 and TRBJ1-2; no check of the table's D call, TRBD1, against the DNA was made. Germline V gives CDR1 SEHNR, CDR2 FQNEAQ (reference sequence). The CDR3 sequence runs 13 residues, both termini included. The CDR3 spells CASSLVPGGRYFG.

Of note for this clonotype: The junction departs from germline at one end; a sequencing error may be responsible. The chain carries TRBV7-8 and TRBJ2-3; 10 bases agree with TRBD2. The CDR3 is 14 amino acids. Germline V gene data show CDR1 as SGHVS and CDR2 as FQNEAQ. This CDR3 is CASTLAGGPDTENF. CDR3 DNA sequence: TGTGCCAGCACCTTAGCGGGAGGTCCCGATACGGAGAATTTT.

In the case of this clonotype: Since the CDR3 does not end with the conserved phenylalanine or tryptophan, this likely comes from a read error. It is unclear where the CDR3 begins or ends on the DNA, so no DNA is shown, and the CDR3 is as TCRdb lists it. The chain carries TRBV7-9 and TRBJ2-1; the D call TRBD1 from the table was never checked on the DNA. The germline gives CDR1 SEHNR, CDR2 FQNEAQ (reference sequence). From its first to its last residue, the CDR3 has 13 amino acids. The CDR3 protein is CASSSAGIHEQVS.

The J gene is TRBJ2-3, the V gene TRBV5-1; TRBD2 might be the D (6 bases). This CDR3 is 15 amino acids long. The V gene lost 4 bases and the J gene lost 5 bases, with 17 bases spanning the gap. In germline, CDR1 is SGHRS, CDR2 YFSETQ. The CDR3 nucleotides read TGCGCCAGCAGCGCCGGCACTAGCAAAATAGATACGCAGTATTTT. Translating gives CASSAGTSKIDTQYF.

Remarks on this clonotype: The limits of the CDR3 on the DNA are not certain, so only TCRdb's listed CDR3 is given. The CDR3 here is CASSVNDEQFFGYF. The gene calls are TRBV9 and TRBJ2-3. Germline loops: CDR1 SGDLS, CDR2 YYNGEE. The CDR3 totals 14 residues, both ends included.

Points on this clonotype: Its ends do not fully match the called genes, so a read error is possible. The genes are TRBV2 and TRBJ2-6; 8 nucleotides agree with TRBD2. The germline V gene encodes CDR1 SNHLY and CDR2 FYNNEI. CDR3 length equals 16 residues. The DNA of the CDR3 is TGTGCCAGCAGCTTAGCGGGAAGCTACGGGGCCAACGTCCCGCAGTTC. Translated, it gives CASSLAGSYGANVPQF. Drawing the rest from reference TRBV2 and TRBJ2-6, the complete variable domain is EPEVTQTPSHQVTQMGQEVILRCVPISNHLYFYWYRQILGQKVEFLVSFYNNEISEKSEIFDDQFSVERPDGSNFTLKIRSTKLEDSAMYFCASSLAGSYGANVPQFGAGSRLTVL.

The rearrangement links TRBV20-1 to TRBJ2-3, with D possibly TRBD1 on 5 matching bases. CDR1 is DFQATT and CDR2 is SNEGSKA in the germline V gene (reference sequence). This CDR3 is built from 10 residues. The CDR3 sequence: CKQGTDTQYF. CDR3 nucleotide sequence: TGCAAACAGGGCACAGATACGCAGTATTTT.

The chain couples TRBV7-6 to TRBJ2-6; D gene unclear. Trimming removed 4 bases at V and 15 bases at J, with 25 bases between. The CDR3 sequence is 16 residues long. Germline loops: CDR1 SGHVS, CDR2 FNYEAQ. CDR3 in DNA: TGTGCCAGCAGCTCAGACGGTGGCAATTCACCCCACCACCTGACTTTC. Protein sequence: CASSSDGGNSPHHLTF. The variable domain in full, with the rest retrieved from reference TRBV7-6 and TRBJ2-6, is GAGVSQSPRYKVTKRGQDVALRCDPISGHVSLYWYRQALGQGPEFLTYFNYEAQQDKSGLPNDRFSAERPEGSISTLTIQRTEQRDSAMYRCASSSDGGNSPHHLTFGAGSRLTVL.

Notes on this clonotype: The conserved phenylalanine or tryptophan is not found at the CDR3 terminus, so this likely reflects a read error. The DNA is omitted, as the CDR3 cannot be located on it reliably, and the CDR3 follows TCRdb's listing. The V and J genes are TRBV9 and TRBJ1-2. The CDR3 has 13 amino acids, counting both end residues. CDR1 and CDR2 (germline): SGDLS, YYNGEE. The CDR3 is CASSEGGESTDTL.

Worth noting for this clonotype: The conserved phenylalanine or tryptophan is not found at the CDR3 terminus, so this likely reflects a read error. This chain connects TRBV5-4 to TRBJ2-3, with D possibly TRBD2 on 5 matching bases. The CDR3 runs 14 residues. Trimming removed 2 bases from V and 6 bases from J, with 13 bases in between. Germline-derived CDR1 and CDR2 are SGHNT and YYREEE (reference sequence). CDR3 protein: CASSFTRAPDTQYL. The CDR3 region has the DNA TGTGCCAGCAGCTTTACTAGAGCTCCCGATACGCAGTATCTT.

V usage is TRBV7-8 and J usage is TRBJ2-1; D possibly corresponds to TRBD2 (6 bases). The CDR3 totals 15 residues. CDR1 and CDR2 from the germline V gene are SGHVS and FQNEAQ. The ends were cut back, 0 bases at V and 11 bases at J, with 17 bases in the middle. The CDR3 DNA reads TGTGCCAGCAGCTTAGCTAGCGGAGCCTACACGCAGCAGTTCTTC. This sequence encodes CASSLASGAYTQQFF. The variable domain in full, with the rest retrieved from reference TRBV7-8 and TRBJ2-1, is GAGVSQSPRYKVAKRGQDVALRCDPISGHVSLFWYQQALGQGPEFLTYFQNEAQLDKSGLPSDRFFAERPEGSVSTLKIQRTQQEDSAVYLCASSLASGAYTQQFFGPGTRLTVL.

To note about this clonotype: At one of its ends the junction is not consistent with the germline gene, which may arise from a read error. The gene calls are TRBV7-9 and TRBJ1-1; maybe TRBD1 (6 bases). CDR3 length: 14 amino acids. Germline values: CDR1 SEHNR, CDR2 FQNEAQ (reference sequence). DNA of the CDR3: TGTGCCAGCAGCGTTGAAAGAAGCGGGGGGGGCGATGAGTTT. Protein sequence: CASSVERSGGGDEF.

This clonotype was observed once. This chain uses TRBV9 with TRBJ1-1, with D hard to call. This CDR3 spans 15 amino acids. V shed 4 bases and J shed 3 bases, with 16 bases lying between them. From germline, CDR1 is SGDLS and CDR2 YYNGEE. The CDR3 spells CASSLDLDSYTEAFF. The CDR3 nucleotides read TGTGCCAGCAGCTTAGACCTGGACTCCTACACTGAAGCTTTCTTT. Filled out from reference TRBV9 and TRBJ1-1, the complete variable domain reads DSGVTQTPKHLITATGQRVTLRCSPRSGDLSVYWYQQSLDQGLQFLIQYYNGEERAKGNILERFSAQQFPDLHSELNLSSLELGDSALYFCASSLDLDSYTEAFFGQGTRLTVV.

The chain employs TRBV15 and TRBJ2-7; D uncertain. Germline V gene sequence: CDR1 LNHNV, CDR2 YYDKDF (reference sequence). Trimming removed 5 bases at V and 9 bases at J, with 20 bases between. The CDR3 runs to 14 residues. The CDR3 reads CATSRTSEQDAQYF. CDR3 nucleotide sequence: TGTGCCACCAGCCGGACCAGCGAGCAAGACGCGCAGTACTTC.

This clonotype was recorded once. The gene calls are TRBV7-8 and TRBJ1-5; D remains ambiguous. Trimming stripped 0 bases from V and 5 bases from J, with 20 bases between. CDR3 length equals 18 residues. Germline V gene lookup returns CDR1 SGHVS and CDR2 FQNEAQ. Here the CDR3 reads CASSLAGGTDTQYQPQHF. Written as DNA, the CDR3 is TGTGCCAGCAGCTTAGCGGGAGGCACCGATACGCAGTATCAGCCCCAGCATTTT.

This clonotype was recorded only once. The rearrangement links TRBV10-1 to TRBJ2-2; 7 nucleotides match TRBD1. The CDR3 runs 14 residues. The ends lost 6 bases at V and 2 bases at J; junction bases unmatched: 3. Looked up from germline, CDR1 is WNHNN and CDR2 is SYGVQD (reference sequence). The CDR3 DNA follows: TGCGCCAGCAGAGGGACAGCTAACACCGGGGAGCTGTTTTTT. This translates into CASRGTANTGELFF.

The chain recombines TRBV7-8 with TRBJ1-3; tentative D call: TRBD1 (5 bases). This CDR3 comprises 15 residues. V gave up 5 bases and J gave up 9 bases, with 20 bases separating them. The germline gives CDR1 SGHVS, CDR2 FQNEAQ. The CDR3 protein is CASSPGTGDGGTIYF. CDR3 bases: TGTGCCAGCAGCCCTGGGACCGGGGATGGAGGCACCATATATTTT.

The rearrangement uses TRBV11-1 and TRBJ2-1; 9 bases are shared with TRBD2. The CDR3 runs 16 residues. V shed 6 bases and J 8 bases; nucleotides not matched to a gene: 14. Germline V gives CDR1 SGHAT, CDR2 FQDESV (reference sequence). The CDR3 is CASSGERSGGSDEQFF. The CDR3 nucleotides are TGTGCCAGCAGTGGTGAAAGGAGCGGGGGGAGCGATGAGCAGTTCTTC.

The J gene is TRBJ2-3, the V gene TRBV2; no reliable D call. The last part of the DNA fits TRBJ1-5 better; the J call may be wrong. The CDR3 consists of 14 residues. Germline assignment: CDR1 SNHLY and CDR2 FYNNEI. The CDR3 nucleotides read TGTGCCAGCAGTTTAGCGGGAGGTCACGATCCGCAGCATTTT. Protein sequence: CASSLAGGHDPQHF.

The chain has TRBV7-2 and TRBJ2-7; TRBD2 agrees at 7 bases. Trimming removed 3 bases from V and 4 bases from J; junction bases left unmatched: 18. This CDR3 has 18 amino acids. Looked up from germline, CDR1 is SGHTA and CDR2 is FQGNSA. CDR3 loop: CASSFTSAMSTLSYEQYV. CDR3 in DNA: TGTGCCAGCAGCTTTACTAGCGCAATGAGCACCCTTTCGTACGAGCAGTACGTC.

This clonotype was observed a few times. The chain employs TRBV29-1 and TRBJ2-5; 9 bases are shared with TRBD1. CDR1 and CDR2 (germline): SQVTM, ANQGSEA. The V and J ends lost 1 base and 2 bases, in that order; junction bases with no gene match: 5. The CDR3 totals 15 residues. The DNA for the CDR3 is TGCAGCGTTGAAGGGGACAGGGAGGATCAAGAGACCCAGTACTTC. This gives the protein CSVEGDREDQETQYF. The entire variable domain, with the rest obtained from reference TRBV29-1 and TRBJ2-5, is as follows: SAVISQKPSRDICQRGTSLTIQCQVDSQVTMMFWYRQQPGQSLTLIATANQGSEATYESGFVIDKFPISRPNLTFSTLTVSNMSPEDSSIYLCSVEGDREDQETQYFGPGTRLLVL.

On this clonotype: It is unclear where the CDR3 begins or ends on the DNA, so no DNA is shown, and the CDR3 is as TCRdb lists it. The V call is TRBV7-9, the J call TRBJ2-3; the table gives TRBD1 as D, unverified against the DNA. Germline V gives CDR1 SEHNR, CDR2 FQNEAQ (reference sequence). Including both end residues, the CDR3 is 14 amino acids long. This CDR3 reads CASSLAVGRGTDEF.

The rearrangement uses TRBV9 and TRBJ1-2; D not resolved. Germline V CDR1 and CDR2: SGDLS, YYNGEE. This CDR3 contains 15 residues. Trimming removed 0 bases from V and 12 bases from J, with 21 bases in between. The CDR3 nucleotides read TGTGCCAGCAGCGTAGACATGAGTGACGTCCACTATGACACCTTC. It codes for CASSVDMSDVHYDTF.

A few counts support this clonotype. The chain combines TRBV29-1 with TRBJ1-2; TRBD1 is a possible D gene (5 bases). This CDR3 comprises 15 residues. CDR1 is SQVTM and CDR2 is ANQGSEA in the germline V gene. CDR3 nucleotides: TGCAGTGCTAGAGCCCTCAGGGCGGGGGACTATGGCTACACCTTC. Translation: CSARALRAGDYGYTF.